Following are 5 T cell receptor beta chains from one sample sequenced in a study of cytomegalovirus exposure and HLA in healthy donors. Primers: 60 Vbeta forward and 13 Jbeta reverse. Generated by immunoSEQ multiplex PCR, the TCRdb table keeps only in-frame clones and is missing some. The table lists 90,000 to 100,000 clones, more than 70% of them singletons. Specimen: PBMCs. The receptors stem from a female donor in good health and CMV-seronegative.

The chain links TRBV5-1 to TRBJ1-4, with 7 nucleotides matching TRBD1. Germline V CDR1 and CDR2: SGHRS, YFSETQ. The CDR3 contains 15 residues. The J segment lost 5 bases and the V segment lost 3 bases, leaving 7 bases of the junction unmatched. CDR3 loop: CASSWGQTLNEKLFF. In nucleotides, the CDR3 is TGCGCCAGCAGCTGGGGACAGACTTTAAATGAAAAACTGTTTTTT.

The chain uses TRBV9 and TRBJ2-1; 11 bases match TRBD1. V gave up 4 bases and J gave up 3 bases; unmatched junction bases: 6. The germline gives CDR1 SGDLS, CDR2 YYNGEE. CDR3 size: 16 residues. The CDR3 loop is CASSTGTGGNYNEQFF. The CDR3 bases are TGTGCCAGCAGCACAGGGACAGGGGGAAACTACAATGAGCAGTTCTTC.

V is TRBV28 and J is TRBJ1-1; weak D call: TRBD1 (5 bases). The CDR3 sequence is 12 residues long. V was shortened by 6 bases and J by 6 bases, with 11 bases between the two germline ends. CDR1 is MDHEN and CDR2 is SYDVKM in the germline V gene. CDR3 loop: CASRPTGAEAFF. DNA for the CDR3: TGTGCCAGCAGGCCAACAGGAGCTGAAGCTTTCTTT.

Notes on this clone: One end of the junction does not line up with germline, which may come from a read error. The genes are TRBV7-9 and TRBJ1-1, with D unresolved. The CDR3 length is 11 residues. CDR1 is SEHNR and CDR2 is FQNEAQ in the germline V gene (reference sequence). CDR3 loop: CSSSSFGEAFF. The CDR3 DNA reads as TGTTCCAGCAGCTCATTCGGTGAAGCTTTCTTT.

This chain uses TRBV7-2 with TRBJ1-4; 7 bases agree with TRBD1. Germline-derived CDR1 and CDR2 are SGHTA and FQGNSA. After removal of 3 bases from V and 4 bases from J, the junction contained 5 bases not matched to a gene. The CDR3 contains 15 residues. The CDR3 sequence is CASSFRDSRNEKLFF. The CDR3, as DNA: TGTGCCAGCAGCTTCCGGGACAGCCGTAATGAAAAACTGTTTTTT.